This T cell receptor (beta chain) was identified in a study of cytomegalovirus exposure and HLA in healthy donors. For the study at large: The 120 validation repertoires and the approximately 700 first-cohort repertoires shared a platform, a later analysis reported.

Sequencing was performed with immunoSEQ multiplex PCR; in TCRdb, only in-frame clones are kept and a portion is missing. The data hold over 200,000 clones, with 85% to 90% observed a single time. General study points: Overall, around 150 TCR beta chains were annotated as cytomegalovirus-associated. A few of the chains that were CMV-associated were confirmed in vitro to be specific for CMV antigens. Both high specificity and high sensitivity reportedly marked the classifier's diagnosis of cytomegalovirus status.

Of note for this clone: As yet, its antigen is unknown.

Per germline, CDR1 SGDLS and CDR2 YYNGEE. This CDR3 is 16 amino acids long. Trimming cost V 0 bases and J 5 bases, with 16 bases left between them. The sample consisted of PBMCs. The chain combines TRBV9 with TRBJ2-3; perhaps TRBD2 as D (7 bases). This TCR was recovered from a woman aged 18 to 35 in good health and CMV-seronegative. CDR3 residues: CASSVEGGAAGDTQYF. CDR3 in DNA: TGTGCCAGCAGCGTAGAGGGGGGGGCCGCGGGAGATACGCAGTATTTT.